Sequencing of this T cell receptor (beta chain) was carried out in a study of blood T cell repertoires in COVID-19. The CDR3 spans 14 residues. Germline V CDR1 and CDR2: MNHNY, SVGAGI (reference sequence). Trimming shortened V by 6 bases and J by 5 bases, and 14 bases separated the two germline ends. As processed by the authors: For nucleated cells, counts were estimated from reference gene primer amplification. Method: immunoSEQ multiplex PCR; TCRdb's copy keeps in-frame clones and lacks some. The V and J calls and clone size come from that table; D and trimming were worked out from the DNA. Among over 30,000 clones, more than 70% were seen once, and the ten largest hold over 12%.

The chain has TRBV6-6 and TRBJ1-5; the D gene is possibly TRBD1 (6 bases). The sequencing sample was made of peripheral blood. The sequence derives from a man older than 75 with active or convalescent COVID-19. The CDR3 DNA reads as TGTGCCAGCAGCTTCACAGGGTTGGATCAGCCCCAGCATTTT. This sequence encodes CASSFTGLDQPQHF.